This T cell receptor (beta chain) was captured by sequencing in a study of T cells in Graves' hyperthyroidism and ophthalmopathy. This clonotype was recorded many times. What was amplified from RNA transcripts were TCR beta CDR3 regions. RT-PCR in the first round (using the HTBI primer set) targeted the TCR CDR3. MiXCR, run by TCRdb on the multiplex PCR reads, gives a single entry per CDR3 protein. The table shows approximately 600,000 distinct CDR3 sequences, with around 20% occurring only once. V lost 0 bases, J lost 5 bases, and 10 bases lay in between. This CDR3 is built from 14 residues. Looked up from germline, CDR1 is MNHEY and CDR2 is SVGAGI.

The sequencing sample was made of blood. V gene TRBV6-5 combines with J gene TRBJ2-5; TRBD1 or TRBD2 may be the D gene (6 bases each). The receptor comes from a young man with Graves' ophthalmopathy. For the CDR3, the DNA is TGTGCCAGCAGTTACTCCCCGGGGGCGGAGACCCAGTACTTC. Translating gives CASSYSPGAETQYF.